The 16 T cell receptor beta chains reported below all come from one sample, sequenced in a study of OX40 agonist ivuxolimab in advanced cancers. Libraries were prepared by immunoSEQ multiplex PCR; TCRdb keeps only in-frame clonotypes and omits some of them. The profile shows 70,000 to 90,000 clones, roughly 80% of them singletons. Sequenced here: CD4+ or CD8+ T cells sorted from blood, sampled in a trial of the OX40 agonist ivuxolimab. The receptor source for this set is an adult with an advanced solid tumor such as melanoma, head and neck, liver or kidney cancer.

This clone was detected once. The chain has TRBV6-5 and TRBJ1-1; D not certain. V was clipped by 4 bases and J by 5 bases, with 11 bases between them. Germline V gene data show CDR1 as MNHEY and CDR2 as SVGAGI. This CDR3 spans 13 amino acids. CDR3 sequence (DNA): TGTGCCAGCAGTTCTCAGATAAAGACTGAAGCTTTCTTT. It is translated as CASSSQIKTEAFF.

The chain joins TRBV19 to TRBJ2-4, with D hard to call. The V end was cut by 1 base, the J end by 6 bases, with 13 bases between. The CDR3 has 15 amino acids. Germline CDR1 and CDR2: LNHDA and SQIVND (reference sequence). The CDR3 coding sequence is TGTGCCAGTAGTATAGTCTCGTACAGTGGAAACATTCAGTACTTC. Translating gives CASSIVSYSGNIQYF.

The CDR3: CASSGLAGVNEQFF. The CDR3 coding sequence is TGTGCCAGCAGCGGACTAGCGGGAGTCAATGAGCAGTTCTTC. This sequence joins TRBV5-8 and TRBJ2-1, with 13 bases fitting TRBD2. After removal of 4 bases from V and 6 bases from J, the junction contained 1 base not matched to a gene. CDR3 length: 14 amino acids. From germline, CDR1 is SGHTS and CDR2 YDEGEE.

CDR3 nucleotides: TGTGCCAGCAGTTCCGGACAGTCCCTAAATCAGCCCCAGCATTTT. This encodes CASSSGQSLNQPQHF. The rearrangement joins TRBV5-5 to TRBJ1-5; D is possibly TRBD1 (6 bases). Per the germline V gene, CDR1 is SGHKS and CDR2 is YYEKEE (reference sequence). The CDR3 is 15 residues long. The V end lost 5 bases, the J end lost 4 bases, and 16 bases lay between the germline ends.

This chain joins TRBV30 and TRBJ1-3; D gene uncertain. This CDR3 is 13 amino acids long. Deletions cut 8 bases from V and 0 bases from J, with 11 bases between. Germline lookup yields CDR1 GTSNPN and CDR2 SVGIG (reference sequence). The CDR3 DNA sequence: TGTGCCGCCGGCACAGACTCTGGAAACACCATATATTTT. Residues: CAAGTDSGNTIYF.

This clone was seen a handful of times. This chain connects TRBV7-9 to TRBJ1-2, with D perhaps matching TRBD1 (6 bases). Per the germline V gene, CDR1 is SEHNR and CDR2 is FQNEAQ (reference sequence). The CDR3 totals 15 residues. V lost 2 bases and J 4 bases, leaving 14 bases between the germline ends. The CDR3 region is CASSLYGGAGYGYTF. The CDR3 nucleotides read TGTGCCAGCAGCTTATATGGGGGCGCGGGCTATGGCTACACCTTC.

The genes are TRBV4-3 and TRBJ2-7, with a possible D match to TRBD2 (5 bases). V gave up 4 bases and J gave up 1 base, with 14 bases separating them. The CDR3 runs 15 residues. The germline V gene encodes CDR1 LGHNA and CDR2 YSLEER. CDR3 loop: CASSPTEGGSYEQYF. The CDR3 nucleotides are TGCGCCAGCAGCCCCACAGAGGGTGGATCCTACGAGCAGTACTTC.

The chain combines TRBV11-2 with TRBJ1-2, with D possibly TRBD1 on 5 matching bases. Per germline, CDR1 SGHAT and CDR2 FQNNGV. V was pared by 4 bases and J by 6 bases, with 15 bases between. This CDR3 region has 14 residues. The CDR3 bases are TGTGCCAGCAGCTCCATGACAGTGTCGGATGGCTACACCTTC. Translation gives CASSSMTVSDGYTF.

The rearrangement joins TRBV14 to TRBJ1-1, with 9 bases that match TRBD1. Germline CDR1 and CDR2: SGHDN and FVKESK. There are 16 residues in the CDR3. Unmatched junction bases numbered 7, after V lost 3 bases and J lost 2 bases. CDR3 sequence: CASSQVPGQGNTEAFF. As DNA, the CDR3 is TGTGCCAGCAGCCAGGTACCGGGACAGGGAAACACTGAAGCTTTCTTT.

V gene TRBV4-1 combines with J gene TRBJ1-3, with D tentatively TRBD1 (6 bases). V was shortened by 1 base and J by 1 base, with 14 bases between the two germline ends. Germline V gives CDR1 MGHRA, CDR2 YSYEKL. This CDR3 region has 17 residues. This chain's CDR3 is CASSQAPGGPSGNTIYF. CDR3 nucleotide sequence: TGCGCCAGCAGCCAAGCCCCTGGGGGGCCTTCTGGAAACACCATATATTTT.

On this clone itself: The sample contains more than one DNA sequence encoding this CDR3. This chain uses TRBV5-6 with TRBJ2-5; TRBD2 matches 11 bases. CDR3 size: 15 residues. Germline V gene sequence: CDR1 SGHDT, CDR2 YYEEEE. Trimming cost V 0 bases and J 5 bases; bases outside gene matches: 3. CDR3 region: CASSLVAGGRETQYF. CDR3 DNA: TGTGCCAGCAGCTTGGTAGCGGGGGGGCGGGAGACCCAGTACTTC.

The chain uses TRBV4-1 and TRBJ2-5; maybe TRBD2 (5 bases). The ends were cut back, 4 bases at V and 5 bases at J, with 11 bases in the middle. Germline V gene data show CDR1 as MGHRA and CDR2 as YSYEKL. This CDR3 contains 13 residues. CDR3 sequence reads: CASSLLAGETQYF. Written as DNA, the CDR3 is TGCGCCAGCAGCCTGCTAGCTGGCGAGACCCAGTACTTC.

CDR3 sequence reads: CASSSITSGNTIYF. CDR3 bases: TGTGCCAGCAGTTCCATAACCTCTGGAAACACCATATATTTT. The V call is TRBV5-4, the J call TRBJ1-3; D is unresolved. Germline V CDR1 and CDR2: SGHNT, YYREEE (reference sequence). V gave up 5 bases and J gave up 0 bases, with 9 bases separating them. The CDR3 length is 14 residues.

This clone is classed as medium-sized (0.01 to 0.1%). V usage is TRBV6-5 and J usage is TRBJ1-5; weak D call: TRBD1 (5 bases). The CDR3 spans 15 residues. CDR1 is MNHEY, CDR2 SVGAGI, per germline. Trimming took 5 bases from V and 4 from J, leaving 15 bases between them. The DNA of the CDR3 is TGTGCCAGCAGTCCGGGGGGAGGGCGGAATCAGCCCCAGCATTTT. This encodes CASSPGGGRNQPQHF.

The CDR3: CSVEGASIYEQYF. In DNA form, the CDR3 reads TGCAGCGTTGAAGGGGCCAGTATTTACGAGCAGTACTTC. This chain connects TRBV29-1 to TRBJ2-7, with D unresolved. Deletions cut 1 base from V and 4 bases from J, with 11 bases between. Germline assignment: CDR1 SQVTM and CDR2 ANQGSEA. This CDR3 comprises 13 residues.

This chain links TRBV20-1 with TRBJ1-1; the D is unclear. The length of the CDR3 is 11 residues. V lost 3 bases, J lost 2 bases, and 4 bases lay in between. Germline V gene sequence: CDR1 DFQATT, CDR2 SNEGSKA (reference sequence). The CDR3 sequence is CSASDNTEAFF. The CDR3 DNA follows: TGCAGTGCTAGCGACAACACTGAAGCTTTCTTT.